The clone carrying this T cell receptor beta chain occurred once. Profiled with immunoSEQ multiplex PCR; TCRdb holds only in-frame clones, not every one. The data show roughly 2.1 million clones, 85% to 95% seen once. The CDR3 runs 14 residues. The germline V gene encodes CDR1 MDHEN and CDR2 SYDVKM. The J segment lost 8 bases and the V segment lost 6 bases, leaving 12 bases of the junction unmatched. CD45RO-negative, CCR7-positively selected cells formed the naive CD8 fraction, excluding terminally differentiated effector memory CD45RA+ cells. This specimen belongs to a study of shared clonotypes between healthy human individuals. For the study at large: Three CD4 naive, three CD4 memory, two CD8 naive and one CD8 memory plate were used per donor.

The rearrangement uses TRBV28 and TRBJ1-2, with 7 positions matching TRBD1. This TCR came from a man in his late teens or twenties in good health. Some clones in this sample may be carry-over from other donors' samples. Source material: naive CD8+ T cells from PBMCs. This CDR3 reads CASRGVTGERGYTF. As DNA, the CDR3 is TGTGCCAGCAGGGGGGTTACAGGGGAAAGGGGCTACACCTTC.